This record covers a single T cell receptor beta chain. What it binds is unknown. CDR3 size: 15 residues. V was clipped by 9 bases and J by 1 base, with 18 bases between them. Per germline, CDR1 SNHLY and CDR2 FYNNEI. It was with 60 Vbeta and 13 Jbeta primers that the PCR ran. The protocol was immunoSEQ multiplex PCR, while the TCRdb copy is restricted to in-frame clones and leaves out a portion. The table lists approximately 170,000 clones, less than 85% of them singletons. This sample was included in a study of cytomegalovirus exposure and HLA in healthy donors. General observations from the study: Accounts indicate the classifier identified cytomegalovirus status with strong specificity and sensitivity. Presence/absence analyses treated sequencing depth as roughly uniform across donors.

Donors were ostensibly healthy at sampling, although undocumented immune exposures were probable. Sequences were obtained from PBMCs. The chain combines TRBV2 with TRBJ2-5; D is perhaps TRBD1 (6 bases). The receptor's source is a boy between 2 and 10 years old in good health and CMV-seronegative. CDR3 nucleotide sequence: TGTGCCAGTAGGGACCCAGGGGACCGCCAAGAGACCCAGTACTTC. Translated, it gives CASRDPGDRQETQYF. The full variable domain, in which reference TRBV2 and TRBJ2-5 provide the parts outside the CDR3, is EPEVTQTPSHQVTQMGQEVILRCVPISNHLYFYWYRQILGQKVEFLVSFYNNEISEKSEIFDDQFSVERPDGSNFTLKIRSTKLEDSAMYFCASRDPGDRQETQYFGPGTRLLVL.